The rows below give T cell receptor beta chains drawn from one sample of a study of yellow fever vaccine responses in identical twins. TCRdb itself ran the RT-PCR reads through MiXCR, one entry per CDR3 protein. The table lists under 3,000 distinct CDR3 sequences, around four fifths of them singletons, with 4.1% in the top ten. The sample in question was T cells from blood (PBMCs), unsorted or a sorted subset (not recorded which), obtained before or after yellow fever vaccination (not recorded which). These receptors were collected from a woman in her late teens or twenties who received the yellow fever vaccine. The CDR3 runs from the conserved cysteine through the conserved F or W. The order of the fields is D gene, V gene, clone size, J gene, CDR3 DNA, CDR3 protein. The D gene is left open where the match is weak. Expanded clones are given a class, and other clones once, few, many or no size at all.

d_gene: NA
v_gene: TRBV29-1
abundance: few
j_gene: TRBJ2-7
CDR3nt: TGCAGCGTTCAGCGGGCCAACTCCTACGAGCAGTACTTC
CDR3aa: CSVQRANSYEQYF

d_gene: TRBD2
v_gene: TRBV7-3
abundance: NA
j_gene: TRBJ2-1
CDR3nt: TGTGCCAGCAGCTTAACTGGCGGGAGGCACCAGTTCTTC
CDR3aa: CASSLTGGRHQFF

d_gene: NA
v_gene: TRBV12-5
abundance: NA
j_gene: TRBJ1-2
CDR3nt: TGTGCTAGTGGTTACCGTCCGCTCAGTAACTATGGCTACACCTTC
CDR3aa: CASGYRPLSNYGYTF

d_gene: NA
v_gene: TRBV12-3/TRBV12-4
abundance: NA
j_gene: TRBJ2-3
CDR3nt: TGTGCCAGCAGATCTACAGGGATTGGCACAGATACGCAGTATTTT
CDR3aa: CASRSTGIGTDTQYF

d_gene: NA
v_gene: TRBV5-6
abundance: once
j_gene: TRBJ2-3
CDR3nt: TGTGCCAGCAGCTTGGAAGGCGGGGGCACAGATACGCAGTATTTT
CDR3aa: CASSLEGGGTDTQYF

d_gene: NA
v_gene: TRBV10-1
abundance: NA
j_gene: TRBJ2-3
CDR3nt: TGCGCCAGCAGTGATGGCAGCTTAACAGATACGCAGTATTTT
CDR3aa: CASSDGSLTDTQYF

d_gene: TRBD2
v_gene: TRBV15
abundance: NA
j_gene: TRBJ2-4
CDR3nt: TGTGCCACCAGCAGAGATTATACTAGCGGAAACATTCAGTACTTC
CDR3aa: CATSRDYTSGNIQYF

d_gene: NA
v_gene: TRBV15
abundance: NA
j_gene: TRBJ2-2
CDR3nt: TGTGCCACCAGCAGACACCCAGGACGTCCGCTAACCGGGGAGCTGTTTTTT
CDR3aa: CATSRHPGRPLTGELFF

d_gene: NA
v_gene: TRBV20-1
abundance: NA
j_gene: TRBJ2-3
CDR3nt: TGCAGTGCTAGACTCGGCGGGAGCACAGATACGCAGTATTTT
CDR3aa: CSARLGGSTDTQYF

d_gene: NA
v_gene: TRBV4-1
abundance: NA
j_gene: TRBJ2-3
CDR3nt: TGCGCCAGCAGCCAACCCGGGACAGATACGCAGTATTTT
CDR3aa: CASSQPGTDTQYF

d_gene: NA
v_gene: TRBV19
abundance: NA
j_gene: TRBJ2-2
CDR3nt: TGTGCCAGTTCGGCGGTGAACACCGGGGAGCTGTTTTTT
CDR3aa: CASSAVNTGELFF

d_gene: NA
v_gene: TRBV6-1
abundance: once
j_gene: TRBJ1-5
CDR3nt: TGTGCCAGCAGTGAAGCAGAGTTACAGCCCCAGCATTTT
CDR3aa: CASSEAELQPQHF

d_gene: NA
v_gene: TRBV11-3
abundance: NA
j_gene: TRBJ2-3
CDR3nt: TGTGCCAGCAGCTTTCCAAGGGGACGGATAGATACGCAGTATTTT
CDR3aa: CASSFPRGRIDTQYF

d_gene: TRBD1
v_gene: TRBV6-2/TRBV6-3
abundance: NA
j_gene: TRBJ1-2
CDR3nt: TGTGCCAGCAGTTACTCGCAGGGGGCGAATGGCTACACCTTC
CDR3aa: CASSYSQGANGYTF

d_gene: NA
v_gene: TRBV7-3
abundance: NA
j_gene: TRBJ2-2
CDR3nt: TGTGCCAGCAGCTTTAGCGGAAACACCGGGGAGCTGTTTTTT
CDR3aa: CASSFSGNTGELFF

d_gene: TRBD2
v_gene: TRBV3-1
abundance: NA
j_gene: TRBJ2-1
CDR3nt: TGTGCCAGCAGCCATAGGCCGGGACTAGCGCTCTACAATGAGCAGTTCTTC
CDR3aa: CASSHRPGLALYNEQFF

d_gene: NA
v_gene: TRBV2
abundance: NA
j_gene: TRBJ2-1
CDR3nt: TGTGCCAGCAGTGAAGGGGTAGGGAGCAGCTCCTACAATGAGCAGTTCTTC
CDR3aa: CASSEGVGSSSYNEQFF